This entry is about one TCR beta chain. At least ten counts were recorded for this clonotype. Its binding antigen is unknown. The input lacks base qualities; no much larger clone sits a single base away. Libraries of naive CD8 T cells were built from around 20,000 to 1,000,000 sorted cells, with 10%, 30% or 50% of the purified RNA used. Naive CD8 T cells were FACS-sorted as CD8+CD4-CCR7+CD45RA+ on a BD FACSAria II into RLT Plus buffer. Detection sensitivity was tested by spiking Jurkat RNA equal to about eleven TCR copies' worth into samples containing roughly 17,000-1,100,000 naive CD8 T cells. Enrichment of CD8 T cells was done with RosetteSep CD8+ T Cell Enrichment Cocktail plus Ficoll-Paque, and ACK red cell lysis came afterward. This sample is drawn from a study of molecular identifiers for immune sequencing clone quantification (dated by TCRdb to 2016 to 2018). About the investigation overall: For a replicate experiment, RNA from 20,000 or 100,000 naive CD8 T cells was divided into five aliquots, of which four were sequenced. CD8 T cells were used in a methods study to benchmark molecular-identifier clustering-based TCR repertoire sequencing (MIDCIRS) and TCR RNA copy counting.

The study at large found these results: Spiked-in Jurkat TCR RNA equivalent to a single cell was reported to be detectable even among 800,000 to 1,000,000 naive CD8 T cells. In CMV-specific effector cells, over 98% of molecules were held by clones above 20 RNA copies, whereas under 1% of molecules were held by such clones in naive cells. Without barcode sub-clustering, chimeric consensus sequences inflated TCR diversity; chimeras reached as high as 47%. Modeling gave about 3.3 recovered TCR RNA copies per cell versus 8 to 10 by digital PCR, implying approximately 30% capture efficiency. The naive libraries included spiked-in Jurkat TCR RNA (about 11 copies' worth), and this RNA is not part of the donor repertoire. Identical TCR molecules sharing a barcode could cause highly expanded clone sizes to be underestimated.

The library was obtained by PCR. The reads were generated on an Illumina HiSeq 4000. Preparation of bulk TCR libraries followed a previously described approach, with the TCR primers listed in Table S5. Purification of total RNA was performed with the Qiagen AllPrep DNA/RNA kit. Before analysis, reads from multiple sequencing runs of one library were combined. The authors' analysis ran thus. Reads were retained only if their TCR constant sequence matched exactly, and those retained reads were trimmed to 150 nt and grouped according to their 12-nt molecular barcodes. Reads in each barcode group were sub-clustered using a 15% Levenshtein threshold, and a quality-weighted consensus sequence was built for each RNA molecule. Non-functional sequences were removed, as were lower-count sequences one edit away from another. On the basis of fitting two negative binomial distributions, barcode sub-clusters with fewer than 20% of the maximum read count were discarded. Using fastp trimming at Q25 and MiXCR clonotype assembly, TCRdb reanalyzed the public sequencing data and kept in-frame beta chains. Rows matching on CDR3 protein sequence are summarized as one entry with the most common DNA and genes. These V and J calls derive from TCRdb rather than the authors' analysis. This sample gives 250,000 to 350,000 distinct CDR3 sequences in total; 20% to 25% of them show up just once. The ten largest clones take up more than 0.8% of the sample.

CDR1 and CDR2 are drawn from the germline V gene: SGHVS, FQNEAQ. The CDR3 covers 14 residues, taking in both the cysteine and the phenylalanine. Left in the record is the CDR3 DNA by itself, 42 bases read in frame from the first base. V was cut back by 5 bases and J by 0 bases, leaving a gap of 11 bases between them. Sequenced: naive CD8+ T cells from blood, with Jurkat cell RNA spiked in. In the paper's terms, the cell subset or site label means: FACS-sorted CD8+CD4-CCR7+CD45RA+ naive T cells. The sequence was obtained from a human donor in good health. Some libraries in this study had Jurkat cell RNA spiked in. In this chain, TRBV7-8 is recombined with TRBJ2-7; the D gene cannot be named for sure. The CDR3 region has the sequence CASSPLDVSYEQYF. The nucleotide sequence is TGTGCCAGCAGCCCTTTGGACGTCTCCTACGAGCAGTACTTC.